This T cell receptor beta chain was sequenced during a study of cytomegalovirus exposure and HLA in healthy donors. There are 12 residues in the CDR3. Per the germline V gene, CDR1 is ENHRY and CDR2 is SYGVKD. The trim removed 6 bases at V and 3 bases at J, leaving 0 bases unmatched. Each donor's status was that of a healthy bone marrow donor. With 60 Vbeta and 13 Jbeta primers, the PCR was carried out. TCRdb's copy holds only in-frame clones and misses some; the assay was immunoSEQ multiplex PCR. This sample has under 200,000 clones; roughly 80% occur once, and the top ten carry around 3.3%. Worth noting for this clone: Its antigen is not known.

General study findings and limits: Researchers catalogued 160 or so TCR beta chains as cytomegalovirus-associated. Some V segments could not be told apart, so they were left out, TRBV6-2 and TRBV6-3 among them.

The chain combines TRBV10-3 with TRBJ2-5; TRBD2 matches at 8 bases. The receptor was derived from a woman aged 40 to 55 in good health and CMV-seronegative. The specimen sequenced was PBMCs. The CDR3 loop reads CAIRGLEETQYF. The DNA of the CDR3 is TGTGCCATCAGGGGACTAGAAGAGACCCAGTACTTC.